This entry lists 21 T cell receptor beta chains sequenced from one sample in a study of beta chain features in type 1 diabetes. Every bit of the isolated RNA underwent reverse transcription, so sequencing read expressed TCRB transcripts. Only in-frame clones appear in the TCRdb table, and some are missing; sequencing was by immunoSEQ multiplex PCR. The sample includes 250,000 to 350,000 clones, about 13% of them seen just once. For these receptors, no antigen is known. General study points: A moderate, significant TCRB CDR3 shortening appeared in type 1 diabetes across four CD4+ subsets.

The sample was naive CD4+ T cells from blood. These receptors came from a man aged 30 to 45 with type 1 diabetes.

This clone was observed a few times. The chain has TRBV19 and TRBJ2-2; TRBD1 aligns across 10 bases. The CDR3 has 13 amino acids. Looked up from germline, CDR1 is LNHDA and CDR2 is SQIVND (reference sequence). After removal of 9 bases from V and 5 bases from J, the junction contained 3 bases not matched to a gene. CDR3 protein: CASWDRGTGELFF. The DNA for the CDR3 is TGTGCCAGCTGGGACAGGGGTACCGGGGAGCTGTTTTTT.

The chain links TRBV28 to TRBJ2-7, with 9 bases matching TRBD1. V was pared by 2 bases and J by 1 base, with 3 bases of the junction left unmatched. CDR1 is MDHEN, CDR2 SYDVKM, per germline. The CDR3 has 15 residues. The CDR3 region has the DNA TGTGCCAGCAGTTTACTACAGGGGGCTTCCTACGAGCAGTACTTC. Its translation is CASSLLQGASYEQYF. Full variable domain (outside the CDR3, taken from reference TRBV28 and TRBJ2-7): DVKVTQSSRYLVKRTGEKVFLECVQDMDHENMFWYRQDPGLGLRLIYFSYDVKMKEKGDIPEGYSVSREKKERFSLILESASTNQTSMYLCASSLLQGASYEQYFGPGTRLTVT.

The V call is TRBV5-4, the J call TRBJ2-5; tentative D call: TRBD1 (6 bases). The V and J ends lost 0 bases and 2 bases respectively, with 8 bases between them. Germline lookup yields CDR1 SGHNT and CDR2 YYREEE (reference sequence). The CDR3 runs to 14 residues. CDR3 residues: CASSLGGTQETQYF. The CDR3 coding sequence is TGTGCCAGCAGCTTGGGTGGGACACAAGAGACCCAGTACTTC.

J is TRBJ2-7 and V is TRBV21-1; the table's D call, TRBD2, was not checked against the DNA. TRBV21-1 is a known pseudogene. The CDR3 consists of 15 residues. CDR3 region: CASSKGTSGRCEQYF. The CDR3, as DNA: TGTGCCAGCAGCAAAGGTACTAGCGGGAGGTGCGAGCAGTACTTC.

This clone was seen only a few times. The CDR3 loop reads CASSLRPGGRSEAFF. CDR3 nucleotide sequence: TGTGCCAGCAGTTTAAGGCCAGGGGGACGGAGTGAAGCTTTCTTT. The rearrangement links TRBV28 to TRBJ1-1; TRBD1 matches 7 bases. J lost 7 bases, V lost 2 bases, and 10 bases had no gene match. CDR1 is MDHEN and CDR2 is SYDVKM in the germline V gene. CDR3 length equals 15 residues. The full variable domain, its missing parts supplied by reference TRBV28 and TRBJ1-1, is DVKVTQSSRYLVKRTGEKVFLECVQDMDHENMFWYRQDPGLGLRLIYFSYDVKMKEKGDIPEGYSVSREKKERFSLILESASTNQTSMYLCASSLRPGGRSEAFFGQGTRLTVV.

This clone has only a few counts. This chain uses TRBV7-9 with TRBJ2-5; 7 nucleotides match TRBD1. This CDR3 is built from 11 residues. The V segment lost 5 bases and the J segment 13 bases; nucleotides outside the gene matches: 7. CDR1 SEHNR and CDR2 FQNEAQ come from the germline V gene (reference sequence). The CDR3 DNA sequence: TGTGCCAGCAGCCTAGGACAGGCTTCGTACTTC. As protein: CASSLGQASYF.

In this sample, this clone turned up a few times. V gene TRBV18 combines with J gene TRBJ1-5; TRBD1 aligns across 7 bases. CDR1 and CDR2 from the germline V gene are KGHSH and LQKENI. The CDR3 length is 20 residues. The junction had 18 bases not matched to a gene; V was cut back by 4 bases and J by 0 bases. The CDR3 loop is CASSQGPTGPWRDSNQPQHF. The CDR3 DNA reads as TGTGCCAGCTCACAGGGACCGACAGGGCCCTGGAGGGATAGCAATCAGCCCCAGCATTTT.

This clone was seen more than once but under ten times. This chain connects TRBV6-6 to TRBJ2-2; D is unclear. Germline CDR1 MNHNY, CDR2 SVGAGI (reference sequence). V lost 10 bases and J lost 1, with 10 bases in between. There are 13 residues in the CDR3. The CDR3, as DNA: TGTGCCATGCGCTCTCAGAACACCGGGGAGCTGTTTTTT. Translation gives CAMRSQNTGELFF.

There are a few counts of this clone. The rearrangement joins TRBV5-1 to TRBJ2-5; tentative D call: TRBD2 (5 bases). Germline CDR1 and CDR2: SGHRS and YFSETQ. The V end was cut by 0 bases, the J end by 1 base, with 7 bases between. The CDR3 has 14 amino acids. The CDR3 DNA is TGCGCCAGCAGCTTGGTCGGGATCCAAGAGACCCAGTACTTC. Residues: CASSLVGIQETQYF.

The chain links TRBV6-5 to TRBJ2-7, with 8 nucleotides matching TRBD2. The V gene end was trimmed by 2 bases and the J gene end by 5 bases; junction bases not matched to a gene: 8. The CDR3 runs to 15 residues. The germline V gene encodes CDR1 MNHEY and CDR2 SVGAGI. The chain's CDR3 is CASSYDREGLNEQYF. The CDR3 nucleotides are TGTGCCAGCAGTTACGACCGGGAGGGCCTCAACGAGCAGTACTTC.

A word on this clone: An end of the junction differs from the germline gene, which may be a read error. V is TRBV7-7 and J is TRBJ2-5; 9 nucleotides align to TRBD2. Germline V gives CDR1 SSHAT, CDR2 FNYEAQ (reference sequence). The CDR3 has 15 amino acids. The CDR3 DNA reads TGTGCTAGCAGCTTAATACTAGCGGGCCAAGAGACCCAGTACTTC. This translates into CASSLILAGQETQYF. Together with reference TRBV7-7 and TRBJ2-5, the CDR3 gives the full variable domain: GAGVSQSPRYKVTKRGQDVTLRCDPISSHATLYWYQQALGQGPEFLTYFNYEAQPDKSGLPSDRFSAERPEGSISTLTIQRTEQRDSAMYRCASSLILAGQETQYFGPGTRLLVL.

In its sample, this clone was seen a few times. The chain joins TRBV9 to TRBJ1-1, with TRBD1 matching over 8 bases. Germline CDR1 SGDLS, CDR2 YYNGEE. The CDR3 runs 14 residues. After removal of 7 bases from V and 5 bases from J, the junction contained 10 bases not matched to a gene. The CDR3 protein is CASGRTGSSTEAFF. CDR3 in DNA: TGTGCCAGCGGCAGGACAGGGTCTAGTACTGAAGCTTTCTTT.

A few counts support this clone. The chain combines TRBV7-2 with TRBJ2-7; the D is unclear. Trimming stripped 5 bases from V and 0 bases from J, with 11 bases between. The CDR3 loop spans 14 amino acids. Looked up from germline, CDR1 is SGHTA and CDR2 is FQGNSA. The CDR3 sequence: CASSIASSSYEQYF. Here the CDR3 DNA reads TGTGCCAGCAGCATCGCATCTAGCTCCTACGAGCAGTACTTC. The variable domain in full, with the rest retrieved from reference TRBV7-2 and TRBJ2-7, is GAGVSQSPSNKVTEKGKDVELRCDPISGHTALYWYRQSLGQGLEFLIYFQGNSAPDKSGLPSDRFSAERTGGSVSTLTIQRTQQEDSAVYLCASSIASSSYEQYFGPGTRLTVT.

This chain connects TRBV7-2 to TRBJ2-3; D not certain. This CDR3 region has 11 residues. Germline-derived CDR1 and CDR2 are SGHTA and FQGNSA. V gave up 4 bases and J gave up 6 bases, with 5 bases separating them. The CDR3 reads CASSSSDTQYF. The CDR3 DNA is TGTGCCAGCAGCTCCTCGGATACGCAGTATTTT.

This rearrangement joins TRBV9 to TRBJ2-5, with a tentative D call TRBD2 (6 bases). This CDR3 is built from 16 residues. V was shortened by 2 bases and J by 3 bases, with 17 bases between the two germline ends. Germline V lookup: CDR1 SGDLS, CDR2 YYNGEE. CDR3 residues: CASSVGPGSMKETQYF. CDR3 sequence (DNA): TGTGCCAGCAGCGTTGGTCCCGGGAGTATGAAAGAGACCCAGTACTTC.

This clone was counted between two and nine times. The chain links TRBV5-1 to TRBJ2-5, with D tentatively TRBD1 (5 bases). V lost 0 bases and J lost 1, with 10 bases in between. From germline, CDR1 is SGHRS and CDR2 YFSETQ. This CDR3 has 15 amino acids. This chain's CDR3 is CASSLVTGSQETQYF. CDR3 DNA sequence: TGCGCCAGCAGCTTGGTAACAGGATCCCAAGAGACCCAGTACTTC.

CDR3 coding DNA: TGTGCCAGCAGCTCAGTGGGGCTCAAGGCAGATACGCAGTATTTT. Residues: CASSSVGLKADTQYF. The rearrangement joins TRBV7-9 to TRBJ2-3, with a possible D match to TRBD1 (5 bases). The germline V and J ends were trimmed by 4 bases and 4 bases, with 15 bases remaining between them. The germline V gene encodes CDR1 SEHNR and CDR2 FQNEAQ (reference sequence). The CDR3 is 15 amino acids. Using reference TRBV7-9 and TRBJ2-3 for the parts outside the CDR3, the full variable domain is DTGVSQNPRHKITKRGQNVTFRCDPISEHNRLYWYRQTLGQGPEFLTYFQNEAQLEKSRLLSDRFSAERPKGSFSTLEIQRTEQGDSAMYLCASSSVGLKADTQYFGPGTRLTVL.

This clone has a handful of counts. V gene TRBV9 combines with J gene TRBJ2-1, with a weak D call TRBD1 (5 bases). Germline V lookup: CDR1 SGDLS, CDR2 YYNGEE. V dropped 2 bases and J dropped 13 bases, with 13 bases sitting between them. CDR3 size: 12 residues. The chain's CDR3 is CASSVDRQTQFF. Written as DNA, the CDR3 is TGTGCCAGCAGCGTCGACAGACAAACCCAGTTCTTC.

This clone was counted a few times. The chain carries TRBV28 and TRBJ2-5, with 7 nucleotides matching TRBD1. The V and J ends lost 7 bases and 5 bases, in that order; junction bases with no gene match: 4. CDR1 and CDR2 (germline): MDHEN, SYDVKM. The CDR3 is made up of 12 amino acids. The CDR3 region has the DNA TGTGCCAGCACAAGGGGGCCCGAGACCCAGTACTTC. It translates to CASTRGPETQYF.

The rearrangement uses TRBV7-8 and TRBJ1-2; 8 bases match TRBD1. Germline lookup yields CDR1 SGHVS and CDR2 FQNEAQ. The V and J ends lost 4 bases and 6 bases, in that order; junction bases with no gene match: 4. The length of the CDR3 is 13 residues. The CDR3: CASSYRQGNGYTF. In nucleotides, the CDR3 is TGTGCCAGCAGCTATAGACAGGGGAATGGCTACACCTTC.

The chain uses TRBV2 and TRBJ2-2, with 11 positions matching TRBD2. Germline V gene lookup returns CDR1 SNHLY and CDR2 FYNNEI. This CDR3 spans 15 amino acids. V lost 4 bases, J lost 7 bases, and 5 bases stayed unmatched. In DNA form, the CDR3 reads TGTGCCAGCAGTGTAGCGGGAGGGCCCGGCGGGGAGCTGTTTTTT. Translated: CASSVAGGPGGELFF.